This entry lists 5 T cell receptor beta chains sequenced from one sample in a study of metastatic and nonmetastatic thyroid tumors. MiXCR re-clonotyped the PCR reads for TCRdb. The sample consists of roughly 59,000 clones, roughly 17% of them appearing once. No treatment of any kind had been given to any patient before thyroid surgery. Sequencing input: blood. These receptors were taken from a male donor with papillary thyroid cancer or a benign thyroid nodule (not recorded which). Some clones in this sample may be carry-over from other donors' samples.

This clone was counted ten times or more. The rearrangement uses TRBV6-1 and TRBJ1-5; 8 nucleotides agree with TRBD1. The CDR3 covers 14 residues. With 5 bases clipped from V and 4 bases from J, the junction kept 4 bases outside the gene matches. The germline CDR1 and CDR2 sequences are MNHNS and SASEGT. In DNA, the CDR3 is TGTGCCAGCAGTTTGGGACAGGAGAATCAGCCCCAGCATTTT. Translated, it gives CASSLGQENQPQHF.

This clone was picked up many times. J is TRBJ1-3 and V is TRBV12-3 or TRBV12-4, with D unresolved. The CDR3 has 14 residues. V was clipped by 7 bases and J by 0 bases, with 10 bases between them. The CDR3 coding sequence is TGTGCCAGCAAAGGAGTATTCTCTGGAAACACCATATATTTT. It yields the protein CASKGVFSGNTIYF.

At least ten counts were recorded for this clone. The chain joins TRBV5-1 to TRBJ2-5; TRBD2 aligns across 8 bases. Germline V gives CDR1 SGHRS, CDR2 YFSETQ. V lost 6 bases, J lost 0 bases, and 7 bases stayed unmatched. The CDR3 consists of 15 residues. The CDR3 here is CASKKAGVNQETQYF. CDR3 sequence (DNA): TGCGCCAGCAAAAAAGCGGGGGTGAACCAAGAGACCCAGTACTTC.

The chain links TRBV2 to TRBJ2-6; D gene ambiguous. The CDR3 extends over 12 amino acids. Germline V gives CDR1 SNHLY, CDR2 FYNNEI. V dropped 11 bases and J dropped 4 bases, with 9 bases sitting between them. In DNA form, the CDR3 reads TGTGCCGTAAATCGGGGGGCCAACGTCCTGACTTTC. It specifies CAVNRGANVLTF.

This clone was seen many times. The rearrangement uses TRBV12-3 or TRBV12-4 and TRBJ2-7; D is undetermined. Trimming stripped 3 bases from V and 4 bases from J, with 4 bases between. This CDR3 region has 11 residues. CDR3 in amino acids: CASSFTYEQYF. CDR3 nucleotide sequence: TGTGCCAGCAGTTTCACATACGAGCAGTACTTC.